This record concerns one T cell receptor (beta chain) sequence. This clone has more than one count but fewer than ten. The antigen it recognizes is unknown. Base qualities were left out, and no much larger clone turns up one base away. The same CDR3 also results from other DNA sequences found in this sample. Patients underwent resection for synchronous oligometastatic disease or delayed recurrence of a solitary brain metastasis. Patients with a history of multiple malignancies were excluded so that cancers other than NSCLC would not be included. Tumor areas were macrodissected from five or six deparaffinized about 9.7 um unstained sections guided by marked H&E slides. All specimens were formalin-fixed and paraffin-embedded (FFPE). The AllPrep DNA/RNA FFPE Kit was used to extract genomic DNA. CDR1 and CDR2 were assigned from the germline V gene as SNHLY and FYNNEI. CDR3 length: 12 amino acids, cysteine to phenylalanine. The kept DNA is CDR3 alone, 36 bases in frame from the first base. The V and J ends are trimmed by 7 bases and 1 base, leaving 7 bases between them.

The data belong to a study of T cells in lung cancer brain metastases (dated by TCRdb to 2016 to 2019). Notes on the research overall: Most of the 20 patients had a history of tobacco use, with a median of about 36 pack-years. About 90% of the roughly 20 patients received no interval therapy between primary and metastasis resection. A median interval of roughly 370 days was observed between acquisition of the primary and brain metastasis specimens. TCR beta CDR3 repertoires were compared between fully resected primary non-small cell lung cancers and paired brain metastases. The cohort included about 20 patients who provided approximately 40 specimens, with each patient contributing one primary lung lesion and one brain metastasis. Patients had a median age at first diagnosis of around 60 years, with roughly nine males and about a dozen females. Primary and metastatic specimens both had an average DNA integrity number of 3.8, with no significant difference between the two sites. On the study overall, not on this receptor specifically: The ten most abundant clones accounted for a significantly larger fraction of the repertoire in brain metastases than in primaries, which suggests clonal expansion. DNA fragmentation in the FFPE samples may have kept the complete infiltrating T cell repertoire from being retrieved. Most clones were found to be lesion-specific, and limited overlap was observed between paired lesions (mean Morisita index about 0.21). Effects of preoperative corticosteroids on T cell infiltration in brain metastases could not be controlled. Significantly fewer unique productive clones were found in brain metastases than in paired primaries (median around 1,400 versus 4,600).

Between roughly 2 and 5 ug genomic DNA was input per sample, and equal DNA input was given to paired samples. TCR beta libraries were constructed in two PCR steps with the immunoSEQ hsTCRbeta Kit, which uses multiplexed V and J gene primers. Pooled libraries, together with positive and negative controls, were sequenced on an Illumina MiSeq with a 100-cycle paired-end protocol. The published analysis was carried out like this. The immunoSEQ vendor processed the raw data into normalized, annotated TCR beta repertoire reports. Richness was defined as unique clones by nucleotide sequence, with iChao1 and Efron-Thisted estimators extrapolating total richness. Pielou's evenness, Simpson's index, top-ten clone proportional abundance, and Morisita overlap index were used to characterize and compare paired lesions. In its TCRdb copy, this immuneACCESS table keeps in-frame sequences only and misses some clones. Where compared with another copy, unresolved V genes explain less than half of these, and the others have no known cause. V and J calls and clone size are copied from that table; D and trimming were computed from the DNA. This sample lists roughly 5,500 clones; 88% were detected once. 4% of the sample rests with the top ten.

This sequence uses TRBV2 and TRBJ2-5, with an unclear D gene assignment. The clonotype originates from a man between 65 and 80 years old with non-small cell lung cancer. The sequencing input was tumor tissue from the primary lung tumor. The sample's cell subset or site, from its label and the paper: primary lung cancer lesion. The CDR3 loop reads CASTRIQETQYF. The DNA is as follows: TGTGCCAGCACAAGGATCCAAGAGACCCAGTACTTC.